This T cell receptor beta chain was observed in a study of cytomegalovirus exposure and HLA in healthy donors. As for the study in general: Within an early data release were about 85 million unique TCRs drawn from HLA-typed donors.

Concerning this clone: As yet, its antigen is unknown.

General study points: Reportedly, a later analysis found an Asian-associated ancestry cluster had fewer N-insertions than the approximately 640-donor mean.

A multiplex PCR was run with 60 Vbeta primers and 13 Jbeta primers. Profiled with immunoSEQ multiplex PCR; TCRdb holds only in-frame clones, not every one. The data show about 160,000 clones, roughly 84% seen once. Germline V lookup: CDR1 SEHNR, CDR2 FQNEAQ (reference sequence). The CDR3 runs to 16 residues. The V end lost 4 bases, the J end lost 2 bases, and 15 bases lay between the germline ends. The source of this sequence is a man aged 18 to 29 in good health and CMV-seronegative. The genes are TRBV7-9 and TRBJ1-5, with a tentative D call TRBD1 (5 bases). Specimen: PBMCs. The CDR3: CASSSLAGGGNQPQHF. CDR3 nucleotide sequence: TGTGCCAGCAGCTCCCTGGCCGGAGGGGGCAATCAGCCCCAGCATTTT.